These T cell receptor beta chains were read from a single sample in a study of blood T cells in healthy people across ages. TCRdb re-called the 5' RACE reads through MiXCR, storing one row per CDR3 protein. The table has over 1,500,000 distinct CDR3 sequences, about 39% seen once. What was sequenced was blood. The receptor set was obtained from a human donor in good health. CDR3s include the opening cysteine and the closing phenylalanine or tryptophan. D genes are given only for firm matches. Size tells how often a clone was seen (once, few, many) or the class of an expanded clone, and some rows leave it out.

many	TRBV7-3	TRBJ2-3	-	CASSLQGGGAFSTDTQYF	TGTGCCAGCAGCTTACAGGGTGGGGGGGCTTTTAGCACAGATACGCAGTATTTT
-	TRBV30	TRBJ1-5	-	CAWSGRDGQPQHF	TGTGCCTGGAGCGGCAGGGACGGTCAGCCCCAGCATTTT
-	TRBV11-3	TRBJ1-1	-	CASSLDMWRTEAFF	TGTGCCAGCAGCTTAGATATGTGGAGAACTGAAGCTTTCTTT
many	TRBV29-1	TRBJ1-2	-	CSVESQGIGGYTF	TGCAGCGTCGAATCGCAGGGGATAGGGGGCTACACCTTC
-	TRBV10-3	TRBJ2-5	-	CAISGRRDTLQETQYF	TGTGCCATCAGTGGAAGGAGGGACACCTTACAAGAGACCCAGTACTTC
-	TRBV21-1	TRBJ2-3	-	CARLKGGGTDTQYF	TGTGCCAGATTAAAGGGGGGGGGAACAGATACGCAGTATTTT
-	TRBV7-2	TRBJ1-2	-	CASSLSGATGGYTF	TGTGCCAGCAGCTTAAGTGGGGCGACGGGGGGCTACACCTTC
-	TRBV30	TRBJ2-3	-	CAWMAGRYTDTQYF	TGTGCCTGGATGGCGGGGAGGTACACAGATACGCAGTATTTT
few	TRBV20-1	TRBJ1-5	TRBD1	CSARTGWGNQPQHF	TGCAGTGCCCGGACAGGGTGGGGCAATCAGCCCCAGCATTTT
-	TRBV9	TRBJ2-3	-	CASNEGISTDTQYF	TGTGCCAGCAATGAGGGAATCAGCACAGATACGCAGTATTTT
-	TRBV5-6	TRBJ1-2	TRBD1	CASSSYRDRAFF	TGTGCCAGCAGCTCCTACCGGGACAGGGCCTTCTTC
-	TRBV12-3/TRBV12-4	TRBJ2-3	TRBD1	CASSFWGQGSDTQYF	TGTGCCAGCAGTTTTTGGGGACAGGGGTCAGATACGCAGTATTTT
-	TRBV7-2	TRBJ1-2	-	CASSGYQGNGYTF	TGTGCCAGCAGCGGATACCAGGGAAATGGCTACACCTTC
-	TRBV4-3	TRBJ1-5	-	CASSQDLGGVRPQHF	TGCGCCAGCAGCCAAGATCTAGGGGGGGTCCGGCCCCAGCATTTT
-	TRBV20-1	TRBJ1-1	-	CSARVAGSDEAFF	TGCAGTGCTAGAGTAGCGGGGTCTGATGAAGCTTTCTTT
-	TRBV7-2	TRBJ2-4	-	CASSPRANIQYF	TGTGCCAGCAGCCCACGGGCAAACATTCAGTACTTC
few	TRBV9	TRBJ1-5	-	CASSADVGPGPQHF	TGTGCCAGCAGCGCAGATGTCGGCCCTGGGCCCCAGCATTTT
-	TRBV6-6	TRBJ1-2	-	CASGGEFGYTF	TGTGCCAGCGGGGGGGAATTCGGCTACACCTTC
-	TRBV7-7	TRBJ2-7	-	CASSLNKGTNEQYF	TGTGCCAGCAGCTTAAATAAGGGAACTAACGAGCAGTACTTC
-	TRBV29-1	TRBJ1-2	-	CSVVMWTVGRTF	TGCAGCGTTGTAATGTGGACGGTGGGACGCACCTTC
few	TRBV5-1	TRBJ2-7	TRBD2	CASSLVTRRSGDLSNEQYF	TGCGCCAGCAGCTTGGTTACCCGACGGAGCGGGGACCTTTCCAATGAGCAGTACTTC
once	TRBV28	TRBJ2-3	-	CASSGVAGAGDTQYF	TGTGCCAGCAGTGGGGTCGCGGGGGCAGGGGATACGCAGTATTTT
few	TRBV21-1	TRBJ2-1	-	CASSKAPGGYNEQFF	TGTGCCAGCAGCAAAGCGCCAGGGGGCTACAATGAGCAGTTCTTC
-	TRBV2	TRBJ1-4	-	CASRLSPTNEKLFF	TGTGCCAGCAGATTAAGTCCGACTAATGAAAAACTGTTTTTT
few	TRBV4-2	TRBJ2-1	TRBD2	CASSQEMAGGPGYNEQFF	TGTGCCAGCAGCCAAGAAATGGCGGGGGGGCCGGGGTACAATGAGCAGTTCTTC
-	TRBV6-2/TRBV6-3	TRBJ1-2	-	CASSSPMDSSWGYTF	TGTGCCAGCAGTTCCCCCATGGACAGCTCTTGGGGCTACACCTTC
few	TRBV12-3/TRBV12-4	TRBJ2-7	TRBD1	CASSSTGVLYEQYF	TGTGCCAGCAGTTCGACAGGGGTGCTGTACGAGCAGTACTTC
few	TRBV4-3	TRBJ2-6	-	CASSQGEGTGANVLTF	TGCGCCAGCAGCCAAGGGGAAGGGACTGGGGCCAACGTCCTGACTTTC
-	TRBV9	TRBJ2-5	-	CASAYSGRGETQYF	TGTGCCAGCGCTTATTCGGGAAGGGGAGAGACCCAGTACTTC
-	TRBV29-1	TRBJ1-3	-	CSVGVNSGNTIYF	TGCAGCGTTGGGGTGAACTCTGGAAACACCATATATTTT
-	TRBV29-1	TRBJ2-5	-	CSVAPSVETQYF	TGCAGCGTTGCCCCCTCTGTAGAGACCCAGTACTTC
-	TRBV6-6	TRBJ1-2	-	CAGSYPTDLNYGYTF	TGTGCCGGCAGTTACCCGACAGACCTTAACTATGGCTACACCTTC
-	TRBV4-3	TRBJ1-2	-	CASSQDRVGLYGCTF	TGCGCCAGCAGCCAAGATCGGGTGGGACTATATGGCTGCACCTTC
-	TRBV7-8	TRBJ1-2	-	CASSLGVRWDVDGYTF	TGTGCCAGCAGCTTAGGGGTTCGCTGGGACGTAGATGGCTACACCTTC
many	TRBV7-2	TRBJ2-5	TRBD2	CASSLMGGRETQYF	TGTGCCAGCAGCTTAATGGGGGGGAGAGAGACCCAGTACTTC
-	TRBV29-1	TRBJ2-5	-	CSVLQGPETQYF	TGCAGCGTTCTTCAGGGGCCAGAGACCCAGTACTTC
-	TRBV4-3	TRBJ2-5	TRBD2	CASSQDSLAGSWETQYF	TGCGCCAGCAGCCAAGATAGCCTAGCGGGGAGTTGGGAGACCCAGTACTTC
few	TRBV7-2	TRBJ1-6	-	CASSLYLGQLTYNSPLHF	TGTGCCAGCAGCTTATATTTAGGTCAATTGACCTATAATTCACCCCTCCACTTT
few	TRBV20-1	TRBJ1-1	-	CSARFPRDGNTEAFF	TGCAGTGCTAGATTCCCCCGCGACGGTAACACTGAAGCTTTCTTT
-	TRBV4-2	TRBJ1-2	-	CASSRGGTPRESYGYTF	TGTGCCAGCAGCCGGGGGGGGACACCCCGAGAGAGCTATGGCTACACCTTC
-	TRBV20-1	TRBJ1-1	-	CSARVLMNTEAFF	TGCAGTGCTAGAGTATTAATGAACACTGAAGCTTTCTTT
few	TRBV12-5	TRBJ2-3	TRBD2	CASGPSGVRTDTQYF	TGTGCTAGTGGTCCCAGCGGGGTACGCACAGATACGCAGTATTTT
few	TRBV11-2	TRBJ2-1	-	CASSLEVGPYNEQFF	TGTGCCAGCAGCTTGGAGGTCGGCCCCTACAATGAGCAGTTCTTC